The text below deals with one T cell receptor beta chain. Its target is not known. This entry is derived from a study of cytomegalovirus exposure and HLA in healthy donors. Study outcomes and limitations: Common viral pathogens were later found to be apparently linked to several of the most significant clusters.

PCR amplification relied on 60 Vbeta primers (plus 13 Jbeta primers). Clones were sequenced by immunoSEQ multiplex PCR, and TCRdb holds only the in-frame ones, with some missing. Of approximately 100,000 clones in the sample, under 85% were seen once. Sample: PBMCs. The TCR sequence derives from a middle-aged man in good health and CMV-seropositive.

The CDR3: CASSVEPAGSNTEAFF. The CDR3 DNA is TGTGCCAGCAGCGTAGAACCCGCAGGGTCGAACACTGAAGCTTTCTTT. The chain is built from TRBV9 and TRBJ1-1; a weak D match, TRBD1 (5 bases). Germline-derived CDR1 and CDR2 are SGDLS and YYNGEE. V was shortened by 0 bases and J by 1 base, with 13 bases between the two germline ends. This CDR3 contains 16 residues.